This T cell receptor beta chain was identified in a study of cytomegalovirus exposure and HLA in healthy donors. Study-level points and caveats: A later analysis linked a missense DCLRE1C variant to TCR beta V- and J-gene trimming.

PCR involved 60 Vbeta and 13 Jbeta primers. Data came from immunoSEQ multiplex PCR; TCRdb stores just in-frame clones and leaves some out. The sample carries around 210,000 clones, around 83% recorded once. Trimming took off 5 bases at V and 0 bases at J, with 10 bases between the two ends. Germline V CDR1 and CDR2: PRHDT, FYEKMQ (reference sequence). The CDR3 is made up of 14 amino acids. Remarks on this clone: Its specificity is unknown.

The source material was PBMCs. The gene calls are TRBV13 and TRBJ1-1; TRBD1 might be the D (6 bases). This TCR was sampled from a girl aged 2 to 9 in good health and CMV-seronegative. The CDR3 sequence is CASSPGTLNTEAFF. CDR3 nucleotide sequence: TGTGCCAGCAGCCCTGGGACACTGAACACTGAAGCTTTCTTT.